The entry below gives a single T cell receptor (beta chain) sequence along with its context. This clone's antigen is unknown. Base-call qualities are not available, and no considerably larger clone is one nucleotide away. The data derive from a study of blood T cell repertoires in COVID-19 (dated by TCRdb to about 2020). Broadly, across the study: The collaborator samples originated in the United States, Italy and Spain and spanned the acute and convalescent phases of COVID-19. The prospective study material was composed of cDNA or gDNA derived from T cells, B-cell-depleted T cells, or PBMCs. Samples were obtained from the ongoing ImmuneRACE study (first 160 participants) and from 1,254 subjects provided by 6 global collaborators. The repertoires were released in a freely available public database meant as a resource for research on the immune response to SARS-CoV-2. The dataset comprised deeply sampled blood TCRbeta repertoires from subjects exposed to, actively infected with, or recovered from COVID-19. Where available, HLA class I and class II types were obtained from metadata supplied by the sample provider rather than from assay-based typing. Nearly every sample came with metadata listing a de-identified subject ID, COVID-19 status, age in years and sex.

The germline V gene yields SGHDT for CDR1 and YYEEEE for CDR2. The CDR3 runs 18 amino acids, cysteine and phenylalanine included. Here the CDR3 DNA is all that survives: 54 bases in frame from base 1. Deletion took 5 bases off V and 0 bases off J, with a span of 20 bases between the germline ends. The immunoSEQ Assay, a bias-controlled multiplex PCR, was used to amplify TCRbeta CDR3 regions from genomic DNA. In the source study's methods: Within the assay, amplification of reference gene primers was used to estimate how many nucleated cells each sample contained. To quantify the absolute abundance of each unique TCRbeta CDR3 rearrangement, sequence reads were collapsed and filtered. For each sample, productive Simpson clonality was calculated as the square root of Simpson's diversity index across productive rearrangements. TCRdb carries this immuneACCESS record with in-frame sequences only. Its versions omit some clonotypes, under half of them owing to an unresolved V gene in the studies checked, with the rest unexplained. From that table come the V and J calls and clone size; the DNA was used to work out D and trimming. The sample table shows about 210,000 clones, and roughly 84% are seen once. 10% to 13% of the sample rests with the top ten.

At one collaborating source in Seattle, patients were enrolled during active infection and were followed longitudinally through the course of disease. The collaborating institutions used their own protocols to collect whole blood in K2EDTA tubes. For TCRbeta analysis, collaborators shipped samples in one of three forms: frozen whole blood, isolated PBMCs, or DNA extracted from either of those sample types. Paper-wide results and their limitations: How much clinical and demographic metadata was included differed by source and by participant, and the metadata was provided uncurated.

The sample consisted of peripheral blood. In this chain, TRBV5-6 is recombined with TRBJ1-4; no confident D gene assignment can be made. The TCR sequence derives from an elderly woman with COVID-19, enrolled during active disease. The DNA sequence is as follows: TGTGCCAGCAGGTCAGGAGGGAGGGCCTATGCAACTAATGAAAAACTGTTTTTT. This sequence encodes CASRSGGRAYATNEKLFF.